One sample yielded the 27 T cell receptor beta chains listed below, sequenced in a study of T-cell reconstitution after alpha-beta-depleted transplantation in children. For TCRbeta, the library was prepared with unique molecular identifiers. From the PCR reads, TCRdb called clonotypes with MiXCR, one entry per CDR3 protein. In the table there are about 200,000 distinct CDR3 sequences, 13% to 15% of which are singletons. Source: PBMCs from the stem cell graft donor, taken from the stem cell graft. The receptor set was obtained from a human donor who donated a stem cell graft to a child with acute lymphoblastic leukemia.

This clonotype was seen ten or more times. V and J are TRBV19 and TRBJ2-3; the match to TRBD1 covers 8 bases. This CDR3 has 15 residues. The V segment lost 4 bases and the J segment 2 bases; nucleotides outside the gene matches: 5. In germline, CDR1 is LNHDA, CDR2 SQIVND (reference sequence). The CDR3 loop is CASSKTGENTDTQYF. The CDR3 coding sequence is TGTGCCAGTAGTAAGACAGGGGAAAACACAGATACGCAGTATTTT.

This clonotype showed up many times. The chain joins TRBV5-1 to TRBJ2-7; no clear D gene. V lost 2 bases to trimming and J lost 0 bases, with 9 bases between them. Per germline, CDR1 SGHRS and CDR2 YFSETQ. This CDR3 has 14 amino acids. The CDR3 bases are TGCGCCAGCAGCTTATACGACACCTCCTACGAGCAGTACTTC. It codes for CASSLYDTSYEQYF. The full variable domain, in which reference TRBV5-1 and TRBJ2-7 provide the parts outside the CDR3, is KAGVTQTPRYLIKTRGQQVTLSCSPISGHRSVSWYQQTPGQGLQFLFEYFSETQRNKGNFPGRFSGRQFSNSRSEMNVSTLELGDSALYLCASSLYDTSYEQYFGPGTRLTVT.

Ten or more counts support this clonotype. The chain links TRBV5-1 to TRBJ2-6, with D perhaps TRBD2 (5 bases). Per the germline V gene, CDR1 is SGHRS and CDR2 is YFSETQ. Deletions cut 4 bases from V and 2 bases from J, with 10 bases between. The length of the CDR3 is 15 residues. The chain's CDR3 is CASSQLEAGANVLTF. The CDR3 bases are TGCGCCAGCAGCCAACTGGAGGCTGGGGCCAACGTCCTGACTTTC.

The chain links TRBV18 to TRBJ2-4; perhaps TRBD2 as D (5 bases). The CDR3 is made up of 15 amino acids. Between the trimmed V and J ends, which lost 4 bases and 3 bases, there was a span of 13 bases. The germline V gene has CDR1 KGHSH and CDR2 LQKENI. The CDR3 here is CASSRAGGDKNIQYF. CDR3 nucleotide sequence: TGTGCCAGCTCACGGGCAGGAGGAGACAAAAACATTCAGTACTTC.

This clonotype has only a few counts. This chain connects TRBV7-9 to TRBJ2-1; D is undetermined. The V and J ends lost 1 base and 5 bases respectively, with 12 bases between them. The CDR3 spans 15 residues. Germline CDR1 SEHNR, CDR2 FQNEAQ (reference sequence). CDR3 sequence (DNA): TGTGCCAGCAGCTTAGAACACCGTCCGAACAATGAGCAGTTCTTC. It yields the protein CASSLEHRPNNEQFF. The full variable domain, completed using reference TRBV7-9 and TRBJ2-1, is DTGVSQNPRHKITKRGQNVTFRCDPISEHNRLYWYRQTLGQGPEFLTYFQNEAQLEKSRLLSDRFSAERPKGSFSTLEIQRTEQGDSAMYLCASSLEHRPNNEQFFGPGTRLTVL.

This clonotype has a count of ten or more. The chain combines TRBV10-3 with TRBJ1-5; D is perhaps TRBD1 (6 bases). The CDR3 covers 14 residues. Germline V gene sequence: CDR1 ENHRY, CDR2 SYGVKD. The V end lost 4 bases, the J end lost 5 bases, and 12 bases lay between the germline ends. CDR3 in DNA: TGTGCCATCAGTGGATCCCCAGGGGATCAGCCCCAGCATTTT. It codes for CAISGSPGDQPQHF.

The gene calls are TRBV5-1 and TRBJ2-1; 10 bases are shared with TRBD2. V shed 7 bases and J 4 bases; nucleotides not matched to a gene: 8. Germline CDR1 reads SGHRS; CDR2 reads YFSETQ. The CDR3 runs 15 residues. The DNA of the CDR3 is TGCGCCAGCGAGGCTTCTAGCGGGGGTTACAATGAGCAGTTCTTC. The encoded protein is CASEASSGGYNEQFF.

At least ten counts were recorded for this clonotype. The chain recombines TRBV4-1 with TRBJ2-3, with 8 bases that match TRBD2. The CDR3 runs 15 residues. Trimming removed 4 bases from V and 3 bases from J; junction bases left unmatched: 6. Germline CDR1 MGHRA, CDR2 YSYEKL. The CDR3 loop reads CASSRGAGETDTQYF. For the CDR3, the DNA is TGCGCCAGCAGCCGAGGAGCGGGAGAGACAGATACGCAGTATTTT.

The chain carries TRBV20-1 and TRBJ1-5; 7 bases are a match to TRBD1. V dropped 4 bases and J dropped 0; count of bases not matched to a gene: 3. Per the germline V gene, CDR1 is DFQATT and CDR2 is SNEGSKA (reference sequence). The CDR3 is 14 residues long. The CDR3 region has the DNA TGCAGTGCTAAGGACAGGACTAGCAATCAGCCCCAGCATTTT. Amino acid sequence: CSAKDRTSNQPQHF.

The table lists this clonotype with many counts. The J gene is TRBJ2-7, the V gene TRBV29-1; TRBD2 agrees at 10 bases. Trimming at V came to 6 bases and at J to 4 bases, leaving 15 bases not matched to a gene. Germline CDR1 SQVTM, CDR2 ANQGSEA. This CDR3 has 16 amino acids. CDR3 residues: CSVPSRKASGGYEQYF. The CDR3 DNA sequence: TGCAGCGTCCCTTCTCGGAAGGCTAGCGGGGGATACGAGCAGTACTTC.

This chain uses TRBV30 with TRBJ2-1; 7 nucleotides agree with TRBD2. CDR3 size: 13 residues. The trim removed 2 bases at V and 7 bases at J, leaving 5 bases unmatched. The V gene's germline CDR1 is GTSNPN and CDR2 SVGIG (reference sequence). CDR3 loop: CAWSTGGKNEQFF. DNA of the CDR3: TGTGCCTGGAGTACCGGGGGGAAAAATGAGCAGTTCTTC.

This clonotype was observed many times. The rearrangement links TRBV30 to TRBJ1-5; TRBD1 matches at 7 bases. V lost 0 bases and J lost 3; bases outside the gene matches: 5. CDR3 length equals 15 residues. Germline lookup yields CDR1 GTSNPN and CDR2 SVGIG (reference sequence). The CDR3 DNA reads TGTGCCTGGAGTGTCCGGGACAGCCCCAATCAGCCCCAGCATTTT. It yields the protein CAWSVRDSPNQPQHF.

CDR3 sequence: CASSKGGSYNEQFF. CDR3 nucleotides: TGTGCCAGCAGTAAAGGTGGTTCCTACAATGAGCAGTTCTTC. This chain uses TRBV25-1 with TRBJ2-1; unclear D gene. This CDR3 contains 14 residues. Germline V gene lookup returns CDR1 MGHDK and CDR2 SYGVNS. V was pared by 5 bases and J by 1 base, with 9 bases between.

There are many counts of this clonotype. The rearrangement joins TRBV19 to TRBJ2-5; the D gene is possibly TRBD1 (5 bases). CDR1 LNHDA and CDR2 SQIVND come from the germline V gene (reference sequence). Trimming removed 8 bases from V and 5 bases from J, with 12 bases in between. The CDR3 runs 12 residues. The DNA of the CDR3 is TGTGCCAGTGGTAGATCAGGGGAGACCCAGTACTTC. Its translation is CASGRSGETQYF.

V usage is TRBV10-2 and J usage is TRBJ1-1; 7 bases line up with TRBD1. Germline CDR1 and CDR2: WSHSY and SAAADI. The J segment lost 3 bases and the V segment lost 6 bases, leaving 7 bases of the junction unmatched. This CDR3 has 14 amino acids. The CDR3 spells CASRVAQGHTEAFF. The CDR3 nucleotides are TGCGCCAGCAGGGTGGCACAGGGGCACACTGAAGCTTTCTTT.

This clonotype was seen many times. The chain links TRBV12-3 or TRBV12-4 to TRBJ2-1; 7 bases are a match to TRBD1. The CDR3 length is 17 residues. V gave up 7 bases and J gave up 0 bases; unmatched junction bases: 12. This CDR3 is CASTPARGRSSYNEQFF. The CDR3 region has the DNA TGTGCCAGCACCCCGGCGAGGGGGCGCAGCTCCTACAATGAGCAGTTCTTC.

The V and J genes are TRBV6-2 or TRBV6-3 and TRBJ2-7; 10 bases fit TRBD2. CDR3 length: 18 amino acids. The V segment lost 7 bases and the J segment 3 bases; nucleotides outside the gene matches: 18. Germline CDR1 MNHEY, CDR2 SVGEGT. CDR3: CASTRTSGEVGAHYEQYF. The DNA for the CDR3 is TGTGCCAGCACTCGGACTAGCGGAGAGGTTGGGGCCCACTACGAGCAGTACTTC.

Ten or more counts support this clonotype. V gene TRBV12-3 or TRBV12-4 combines with J gene TRBJ1-5; a possible D gene is TRBD1 (5 bases). The CDR3 is made up of 17 amino acids. V was trimmed by 5 bases and J by 6 bases, leaving 23 bases between them. Here the CDR3 DNA reads TGTGCCAGCAGTAGGCGGTACTCCCCGGGGGTGGTTCAGCCCCAGCATTTT. This encodes CASSRRYSPGVVQPQHF.

In its sample, this clonotype was seen many times. The chain combines TRBV20-1 with TRBJ2-7, with TRBD1 identical over 7 bases. V lost 4 bases to trimming and J lost 9 bases; unmatched junction nucleotides: 9. The CDR3 loop spans 12 amino acids. Germline CDR1 is DFQATT and CDR2 is SNEGSKA (reference sequence). In nucleotides, the CDR3 is TGCAGTGCTAAACCGACAGGGCTGGCGCAGTACTTC. This encodes CSAKPTGLAQYF.

A few counts support this clonotype. The chain carries TRBV5-6 and TRBJ2-7; 11 bases agree with TRBD2. The V gene end was trimmed by 4 bases and the J gene end by 2 bases; junction bases not matched to a gene: 8. This CDR3 region has 16 residues. Germline loops: CDR1 SGHDT, CDR2 YYEEEE. The CDR3 nucleotides are TGTGCCAGCAGCGCCCCGACTAGCGGGACCACCTACGAGCAGTACTTC. It encodes CASSAPTSGTTYEQYF.

The chain combines TRBV5-1 with TRBJ2-7; D possibly corresponds to TRBD1 (6 bases). Trimming removed 4 bases from V and 2 bases from J, with 13 bases in between. Per germline, CDR1 SGHRS and CDR2 YFSETQ. CDR3 size: 14 residues. The CDR3 DNA reads as TGCGCCAGCAGCCTTACAGGGATCGCCTACGAGCAGTACTTC. It codes for CASSLTGIAYEQYF.

Points on this clonotype: One junction end disagrees with the germline gene, perhaps due to a read error. This sequence joins TRBV3-1 and TRBJ2-6; 8 bases line up with TRBD1. Germline CDR1 is LGHDT and CDR2 is YNNKEL (reference sequence). The CDR3 length is 16 residues. This CDR3 reads CASSQGTGSGPNVLTF. The CDR3 nucleotides read TGTGCCAGCAGCCAAGGGACAGGGTCTGGGCCCAACGTCCTGACTTTC.

This clonotype was observed at least ten times. The V call is TRBV28, the J call TRBJ2-3; no definite D call. With 2 bases removed from V and 5 bases from J, the gap between germline ends came to 17 bases. This CDR3 is built from 16 residues. Germline assignment: CDR1 MDHEN and CDR2 SYDVKM. Here the CDR3 DNA reads TGTGCCAGCAGTTTAATCCCCCAAGCTTCTGGAGATACGCAGTATTTT. Translated: CASSLIPQASGDTQYF.

Worth noting for this clonotype: This may be a read error: a much more frequent sequence differs by one nucleotide. The J gene is TRBJ1-1, the V gene TRBV11-3; D not resolved. The germline CDR1 and CDR2 sequences are SGHNT and YENEEA. V lost 5 bases to trimming and J lost 3 bases, with 13 bases between them. There are 14 residues in the CDR3. The CDR3 bases are TGTGCCAGCAGCGTCCTGGGGAGGGACACTGAAGCTTTCTTT. Its translation is CASSVLGRDTEAFF.

This clonotype was recorded many times. The genes are TRBV5-1 and TRBJ2-5; TRBD2 aligns across 11 bases. Unmatched junction bases numbered 7, after V lost 7 bases and J lost 5 bases. This CDR3 contains 14 residues. Germline CDR1 is SGHRS and CDR2 is YFSETQ. Here the CDR3 DNA reads TGCGCCAGCCGAACCTCTAGCGGGAGGGAGACCCAGTACTTC. It is translated as CASRTSSGRETQYF.

This clonotype was recorded many times. V is TRBV20-1 and J is TRBJ2-5, with D possibly being TRBD1 or TRBD2 (6 bases each). The CDR3 length is 15 residues. Trimming shortened V by 0 bases and J by 5 bases, and 16 bases separated the two germline ends. CDR1 and CDR2 (germline): DFQATT, SNEGSKA (reference sequence). The CDR3 DNA reads as TGCAGTGCTAGAGACTCCGGGGGTCAGGGGGAGACCCAGTACTTC. Protein: CSARDSGGQGETQYF.

This clonotype was observed a single time. This could be a read error, since a much larger clone is one nucleotide away. The CDR3 bases are TGCGCCAGCGGACACCCGGGACTAGCTACAGATACGCAGTATTTT. It translates to CASGHPGLATDTQYF. The rearrangement links TRBV5-1 to TRBJ2-3, with TRBD2 matching over 9 bases. Trimming at V came to 7 bases and at J to 3 bases, leaving 9 bases not matched to a gene. The CDR3 length is 15 residues. Germline CDR1 is SGHRS and CDR2 is YFSETQ.